Presented here are 31 T cell receptor beta chains from one specimen sequenced in a study of blood T cells in healthy people across ages. With a J-beta primer mix and a sample-barcoded 5' primer, a second PCR ran about 7 to 11 cycles. TCRdb analysed the 5' RACE reads with MiXCR anew, one entry per CDR3 protein. The table shows about a million distinct CDR3 sequences, with 45% to 50% occurring only once. Sequenced input: blood. These receptors were taken from a man aged 25 to 40 in good health.

The V gene is TRBV28, the J gene TRBJ1-2, with 7 positions matching TRBD1. This CDR3 comprises 15 residues. J was trimmed by 8 bases and V by 5 bases; bases with no gene match: 14. Germline CDR1 is MDHEN and CDR2 is SYDVKM. The CDR3 is CASSLPDRAQTGYTF. Written as DNA, the CDR3 is TGTGCCAGCAGTCTCCCTGACAGGGCGCAGACGGGCTACACCTTC.

The gene calls are TRBV9 and TRBJ2-5; 9 bases align to TRBD2. Trimming cost V 3 bases and J 11 bases; bases outside gene matches: 11. Germline loops: CDR1 SGDLS, CDR2 YYNGEE. The CDR3 runs 14 residues. Here the CDR3 DNA reads TGTGCCAGCAGCGCGTCGGGGACTAGCTACAAGCAGTACTTC. Amino acids: CASSASGTSYKQYF. Variable domain in full (rest from reference TRBV9 and TRBJ2-5): DSGVTQTPKHLITATGQRVTLRCSPRSGDLSVYWYQQSLDQGLQFLIQYYNGEERAKGNILERFSAQQFPDLHSELNLSSLELGDSALYFCASSASGTSYKQYFGPGTRLLVL.

This clonotype was counted between two and nine times. The rearrangement links TRBV10-3 to TRBJ2-4, with D unresolved. From germline, CDR1 is ENHRY and CDR2 SYGVKD. The CDR3 spans 15 residues. Trimming removed 2 bases at V and 0 bases at J, with 8 bases between. CDR3 region: CAISEPSVAKNIQYF. DNA for the CDR3: TGTGCCATCAGTGAGCCCAGCGTAGCCAAAAACATTCAGTACTTC.

This clonotype was seen more than once but under ten times. This chain joins TRBV20-1 and TRBJ1-2; TRBD1 matches 8 bases. After removal of 1 base from V and 4 bases from J, the junction contained 5 bases not matched to a gene. This CDR3 spans 14 amino acids. Germline assignment: CDR1 DFQATT and CDR2 SNEGSKA (reference sequence). CDR3 coding DNA: TGCAGTGCTAGAGTCGACAGGGGAAGCTATGGCTACACCTTC. This sequence encodes CSARVDRGSYGYTF.

In DNA form, the CDR3 reads TGCAGCGCCCCCAGGGACACTTCGGGGGAGACCCAGTACTTC. As protein: CSAPRDTSGETQYF. This sequence joins TRBV29-1 and TRBJ2-5; D is possibly TRBD1 (6 bases). There are 14 residues in the CDR3. CDR1 is SQVTM, CDR2 ANQGSEA, per germline. Trimming stripped 7 bases from V and 5 bases from J, with 20 bases between.

A few counts support this clonotype. The chain recombines TRBV3-1 with TRBJ2-1, with 7 bases lining up with TRBD2. Germline trimming cut 4 bases from V and 3 bases from J; bases unmatched to any gene: 12. Germline-derived CDR1 and CDR2 are LGHDT and YNNKEL (reference sequence). The CDR3 loop spans 17 amino acids. In nucleotides, the CDR3 is TGTGCCAGCAGCCCACCTCCTCAGCGGGGCTTCTACAATGAGCAGTTCTTC. This codes for CASSPPPQRGFYNEQFF.

This clonotype has more than one count but fewer than ten. This chain links TRBV20-1 with TRBJ2-1; TRBD2 agrees at 10 bases. The germline V gene has CDR1 DFQATT and CDR2 SNEGSKA (reference sequence). The CDR3 has 14 amino acids. V lost 1 base, J lost 5 bases, and 2 bases stayed unmatched. The CDR3 DNA reads as TGCAGTGCTAGAGCAGCGGGGGGGCACAATGAGCAGTTCTTC. Translating it yields CSARAAGGHNEQFF.

As to this clonotype: One end of the junction is discordant with germline, which a read error may explain. The chain recombines TRBV6-5 with TRBJ1-1; D is uncertain. Germline V gene lookup returns CDR1 MNHEY and CDR2 SVGAGI. This CDR3 has 12 amino acids. CDR3 loop: CACSHQDTEAFF. Written as DNA, the CDR3 is TGTGCCTGCAGTCACCAAGACACTGAAGCTTTCTTT.

The rearrangement links TRBV12-3 or TRBV12-4 to TRBJ1-2; 9 bases align to TRBD1. J gave up 2 bases and V 1 base, and 8 bases lay outside the gene matches. The CDR3 has 17 residues. CDR3 DNA: TGTGCCAGCAGTTTAGGCCGGCTAGACAGGGGGAACTATGGCTACACCTTC. It translates to CASSLGRLDRGNYGYTF.

This clonotype has at least ten counts. The chain recombines TRBV29-1 with TRBJ2-5; the D is unclear. V gave up 4 bases and J gave up 4 bases, with 10 bases separating them. Germline assignment: CDR1 SQVTM and CDR2 ANQGSEA. The CDR3 consists of 12 residues. The CDR3 coding sequence is TGCAGCGTTGGTAGAGACGGAGAGACCCAGTACTTC. Protein sequence: CSVGRDGETQYF.

For this clonotype: A read error is possible here, since a much larger clone lies one base away. V and J are TRBV20-1 and TRBJ1-1, with D perhaps matching TRBD1 (5 bases). This CDR3 has 13 residues. CDR1 and CDR2 (germline): DFQATT, SNEGSKA (reference sequence). In nucleotides, the CDR3 is TGCGGTGCTAGAGATACCATGGGGCGAGAATCTTTCTTT. This codes for CGARDTMGRESFF.

The chain has TRBV7-3 and TRBJ2-2; the D gene is possibly TRBD2 (6 bases). The V gene lost 5 bases and the J gene lost 5 bases, with 15 bases spanning the gap. This CDR3 is 15 amino acids long. Germline-derived CDR1 and CDR2 are SGHTA and FQGTGA. The chain's CDR3 is CASSLAGTQTGELFF. CDR3 sequence (DNA): TGTGCCAGCAGCCTAGCCGGGACTCAGACCGGGGAGCTGTTTTTT. Complete variable domain (other parts from reference TRBV7-3 and TRBJ2-2): GAGVSQTPSNKVTEKGKYVELRCDPISGHTALYWYRQSLGQGPEFLIYFQGTGAADDSGLPNDRFFAVRPEGSVSTLKIQRTERGDSAVYLCASSLAGTQTGELFFGEGSRLTVL.

The rearrangement uses TRBV5-1 and TRBJ1-4; 9 nucleotides line up with TRBD1. CDR1 is SGHRS and CDR2 is YFSETQ in the germline V gene. The CDR3 covers 16 residues. J gave up 5 bases and V 2 bases, and 7 bases lay outside the gene matches. CDR3 protein: CASSFSGQGINEKLFF. For the CDR3, the DNA is TGCGCCAGCAGCTTCTCGGGACAGGGAATAAATGAAAAACTGTTTTTT. Together with reference TRBV5-1 and TRBJ1-4, the CDR3 gives the full variable domain: KAGVTQTPRYLIKTRGQQVTLSCSPISGHRSVSWYQQTPGQGLQFLFEYFSETQRNKGNFPGRFSGRQFSNSRSEMNVSTLELGDSALYLCASSFSGQGINEKLFFGSGTQLSVL.

The V call is TRBV28, the J call TRBJ2-1; 9 bases align to TRBD2. V shed 6 bases and J 4 bases; nucleotides not matched to a gene: 16. The V gene's germline CDR1 is MDHEN and CDR2 SYDVKM. The CDR3 sequence is 18 residues long. CDR3 residues: CASRLRVLLAGTYNEQFF. As DNA, the CDR3 is TGTGCCAGCAGATTAAGAGTCCTCCTAGCGGGGACTTACAATGAGCAGTTCTTC.

This clonotype was recorded a few times. The V and J genes are TRBV27 and TRBJ1-2; TRBD1 agrees at 7 bases. Germline V gene data show CDR1 as MNHEY and CDR2 as SMNVEV (reference sequence). This CDR3 contains 15 residues. With V trimmed by 7 bases and J by 3 bases, 11 bases remained unmatched. For the CDR3, the DNA is TGTGCCAGCACCTCCGTCCAGGGGGAGGACTATGGCTACACCTTC. It is translated as CASTSVQGEDYGYTF.

V usage is TRBV7-2 and J usage is TRBJ2-3, with TRBD2 matching over 14 bases. The V and J ends lost 1 base and 6 bases, in that order; junction bases with no gene match: 12. This CDR3 is 19 amino acids long. CDR1 is SGHTA and CDR2 is FQGNSA in the germline V gene. CDR3 DNA sequence: TGTGCCAGCAGCTTAGGGGGTCTGACTAGCGGGGGGGCCCGGGATACGCAGTATTTT. Protein sequence: CASSLGGLTSGGARDTQYF. Full variable domain (remainder filled in from reference TRBV7-2 and TRBJ2-3): GAGVSQSPSNKVTEKGKDVELRCDPISGHTALYWYRQSLGQGLEFLIYFQGNSAPDKSGLPSDRFSAERTGGSVSTLTIQRTQQEDSAVYLCASSLGGLTSGGARDTQYFGPGTRLTVL.

The chain combines TRBV6-5 with TRBJ2-2; D is uncertain. The CDR3 is 14 amino acids. The ends were cut back, 6 bases at V and 6 bases at J, with 14 bases in the middle. The germline gives CDR1 MNHEY, CDR2 SVGAGI. CDR3 DNA sequence: TGTGCCAGCAGAAACGGACGGTACGCCGGGGAGCTGTTTTTT. Amino acids: CASRNGRYAGELFF.

In this sample, this clonotype turned up a few times. The DNA of the CDR3 is TGCAGTGCTACCCCCGGGGAGGGAACATATGGCTACACCTTC. Translating it yields CSATPGEGTYGYTF. The gene calls are TRBV20-1 and TRBJ1-2; D remains ambiguous. CDR3 length equals 14 residues. V lost 4 bases and J lost 5, with 17 bases in between. Per the germline V gene, CDR1 is DFQATT and CDR2 is SNEGSKA (reference sequence).

This clonotype showed up just a few times. This chain uses TRBV5-1 with TRBJ2-3; 9 positions match TRBD1. Germline CDR1 and CDR2: SGHRS and YFSETQ. With V trimmed by 2 bases and J by 2 bases, 9 bases remained unmatched. The CDR3 is made up of 17 amino acids. CDR3 sequence (DNA): TGCGCCAGCAGCTTAATCCCGGGACAGGGCCCCACAGATACGCAGTATTTT. It translates to CASSLIPGQGPTDTQYF. Together with reference TRBV5-1 and TRBJ2-3, the CDR3 gives the full variable domain: KAGVTQTPRYLIKTRGQQVTLSCSPISGHRSVSWYQQTPGQGLQFLFEYFSETQRNKGNFPGRFSGRQFSNSRSEMNVSTLELGDSALYLCASSLIPGQGPTDTQYFGPGTRLTVL.

There are a few counts of this clonotype. The CDR3 region has the DNA TGTGCCAGCAGCACAGGACATGGGGGCTACACCTTC. Protein sequence: CASSTGHGGYTF. The chain has TRBV7-9 and TRBJ1-2; a possible D gene is TRBD1 (5 bases). Germline CDR1 reads SEHNR; CDR2 reads FQNEAQ (reference sequence). The length of the CDR3 is 12 residues. V shed 5 bases and J shed 8 bases, with 12 bases lying between them.

The rearrangement links TRBV25-1 to TRBJ2-1; D call uncertain. CDR1 is MGHDK and CDR2 is SYGVNS in the germline V gene. Trimming stripped 5 bases from V and 0 bases from J, with 8 bases between. The CDR3 totals 14 residues. In DNA, the CDR3 is TGTGCCAGCAGTAGGCGAGACTCCTACAATGAGCAGTTCTTC. Its protein is CASSRRDSYNEQFF.

The chain couples TRBV3-1 to TRBJ2-1; 7 bases are shared with TRBD2. Germline V gene data show CDR1 as LGHDT and CDR2 as YNNKEL (reference sequence). There are 14 residues in the CDR3. The junction had 6 bases not matched to a gene; V was cut back by 4 bases and J by 6 bases. DNA for the CDR3: TGTGCCAGCAGCCCCATGAGGGAGGGCAATGAGCAGTTCTTC. Its protein product is CASSPMREGNEQFF.

This chain joins TRBV7-2 and TRBJ2-3; D remains unclear. The CDR3 length is 14 residues. Deletions cut 3 bases from V and 0 bases from J, with 7 bases between. CDR1 and CDR2 from the germline V gene are SGHTA and FQGNSA. The CDR3 loop reads CASSFMGSTDTQYF. The CDR3 DNA reads as TGTGCCAGCAGCTTTATGGGGAGCACAGATACGCAGTATTTT.

This clonotype was counted between two and nine times. The V gene is TRBV4-2, the J gene TRBJ1-5; D is possibly TRBD1 (6 bases). CDR1 LGHNA and CDR2 YNFKEQ come from the germline V gene. This CDR3 spans 16 amino acids. V gave up 1 base and J gave up 0 bases, with 10 bases separating them. DNA for the CDR3: TGTGCCAGCAGCCAAGGAGGGGGAAATAGCAATCAGCCCCAGCATTTT. As protein: CASSQGGGNSNQPQHF.

The V call is TRBV5-1, the J call TRBJ1-2; D is possibly TRBD1 (5 bases). The V end was cut by 0 bases, the J end by 6 bases, with 15 bases between. The CDR3 length is 15 residues. Germline CDR1 reads SGHRS; CDR2 reads YFSETQ. This CDR3 is CASSLGGGVRDGYTF. The CDR3 bases are TGCGCCAGCAGCTTGGGTGGGGGAGTTCGCGATGGCTACACCTTC. The full variable domain, completed using reference TRBV5-1 and TRBJ1-2, is KAGVTQTPRYLIKTRGQQVTLSCSPISGHRSVSWYQQTPGQGLQFLFEYFSETQRNKGNFPGRFSGRQFSNSRSEMNVSTLELGDSALYLCASSLGGGVRDGYTFGSGTRLTVV.

This clonotype turned up a few times. The chain carries TRBV5-1 and TRBJ2-7; no clear D. V was shortened by 0 bases and J by 2 bases, with 9 bases between the two germline ends. The CDR3 runs to 14 residues. Germline CDR1 SGHRS, CDR2 YFSETQ. The CDR3 is CASSLESLAYEQYF. The CDR3 region has the DNA TGCGCCAGCAGCTTGGAGTCTTTGGCCTACGAGCAGTACTTC.

This clonotype appeared many times. The rearrangement joins TRBV29-1 to TRBJ2-3; the D gene is possibly TRBD1 (5 bases). Germline V gene lookup returns CDR1 SQVTM and CDR2 ANQGSEA. V lost 1 base and J lost 6, with 14 bases in between. The CDR3 length is 14 residues. The CDR3 spells CSVEGSGPGDTQYF. The CDR3 DNA reads as TGCAGCGTTGAAGGGTCCGGTCCAGGGGATACGCAGTATTTT.

The chain combines TRBV29-1 with TRBJ1-1; possible D gene TRBD1, 5 bases. The CDR3 extends over 12 amino acids. V shed 7 bases and J shed 3 bases, with 12 bases lying between them. The germline V gene encodes CDR1 SQVTM and CDR2 ANQGSEA. The CDR3 loop reads CSGTGGYTEAFF. For the CDR3, the DNA is TGCAGCGGGACGGGGGGGTACACTGAAGCTTTCTTT. Full variable domain (missing parts from reference TRBV29-1 and TRBJ1-1): SAVISQKPSRDICQRGTSLTIQCQVDSQVTMMFWYRQQPGQSLTLIATANQGSEATYESGFVIDKFPISRPNLTFSTLTVSNMSPEDSSIYLCSGTGGYTEAFFGQGTRLTVV.

This clonotype was picked up one time. The chain uses TRBV7-9 and TRBJ2-5; the match to TRBD2 covers 7 bases. The V gene's germline CDR1 is SEHNR and CDR2 FQNEAQ (reference sequence). The CDR3 has 14 amino acids. With 6 bases clipped from V and 11 bases from J, the junction kept 15 bases outside the gene matches. CDR3 in DNA: TGTGCCAGCAGTTCTGGGGGGGGGGTCGGTGAGCAGTACTTC. Residues: CASSSGGGVGEQYF. The full variable domain, with the rest looked up from reference TRBV7-9 and TRBJ2-5, is DTGVSQNPRHKITKRGQNVTFRCDPISEHNRLYWYRQTLGQGPEFLTYFQNEAQLEKSRLLSDRFSAERPKGSFSTLEIQRTEQGDSAMYLCASSSGGGVGEQYFGPGTRLLVL.

The chain is built from TRBV12-3 or TRBV12-4 and TRBJ1-2, with unresolved D. V was pared by 6 bases and J by 8 bases, with 16 bases between. The CDR3 runs to 13 residues. The CDR3 bases are TGTGCCAGCAGGGGAGAAATAGAACAGGGCTACACCTTC. Its translation: CASRGEIEQGYTF.

This clonotype was detected a few times. This chain uses TRBV28 with TRBJ1-2, with D maybe TRBD1 (5 bases). Germline loops: CDR1 MDHEN, CDR2 SYDVKM. The CDR3 is 14 residues long. Trimming stripped 4 bases from V and 4 bases from J, with 13 bases between. The CDR3: CASSSGTVFYGYTF. Here the CDR3 DNA reads TGTGCCAGCAGTTCCGGGACGGTGTTCTATGGCTACACCTTC.